This T cell receptor beta chain was identified during a study of blood T cell repertoires in COVID-19. Study-level information: Material from acute and convalescent COVID-19 was sourced from the United States, Italy and Spain. Sources were T cells, B-cell-depleted T cells, or PBMCs; the material itself was cDNA or gDNA.

The germline gives CDR1 KGHDR, CDR2 SFDVKD. Trimming at V came to 1 base and at J to 8 bases, leaving 7 bases not matched to a gene. There are 16 residues in the CDR3. Original analysis: Amplification of reference gene primers was used by the study to estimate nucleated cell counts. Sequenced by immunoSEQ multiplex PCR; TCRdb stores in-frame clones only, minus some. V, J and clone size were drawn from that table, and D and trimming were deduced from the DNA. The sample has more than 200,000 clones; 81% are singletons. Sequenced: peripheral blood. The clonotype originates from a woman of 80 years or more with acute or convalescent COVID-19. The chain combines TRBV24-1 with TRBJ2-1, with 10 nucleotides matching TRBD1. The CDR3 DNA follows: TGTGCCACCAGTGATTTAGACAGGGGGCGATACTATGAGCAGTTCTTC. Protein product: CATSDLDRGRYYEQFF.